This T cell receptor (beta chain) was captured by sequencing in a study of T cell repertoires in cytomegalovirus infection. Overall study: Public TCR beta signature analysis indicated the presence of both CMV infection and matching HLA type.

Points on this clonotype: The antigen remains undetermined.

MiXCR was run by TCRdb on the reads, yielding one entry per CDR3 protein. The sample records 680,000 or so distinct CDR3 sequences, about 30% being singletons. The CDR3 covers 13 residues. The germline V gene encodes CDR1 DFQATT and CDR2 SNEGSKA (reference sequence). V lost 5 bases to trimming and J lost 3 bases; unmatched junction nucleotides: 6. The input for sequencing was cultured PBMCs, taken from culture after CMV antigen stimulation. The rearrangement uses TRBV20-1 and TRBJ2-7; 8 bases map to TRBD2. The source of this sequence is a human donor in good health (CMV status not recorded). Some clones in this sample may be carry-over from other donors' samples. CDR3 region: CSADPTSGYEQYF. In DNA form, the CDR3 reads TGCAGTGCTGACCCCACTAGCGGCTACGAGCAGTACTTC.